The TCR beta chain described here comes from a study of OX40 agonist ivuxolimab in advanced cancers. Study in general: Recorded diagnoses for dose-escalation patients were hepatocellular carcinoma, melanoma, renal cell or head and neck cancer. A male proportion of about 80% was recorded, with mean age roughly 60 years and range roughly 23 to 79. Three individuals attained partial responses, comprising one hepatocellular carcinoma case and two cutaneous melanoma cases.

A remark on this clone: The antigen is not known.

Profiling relied on immunoSEQ multiplex PCR, and the TCRdb table lists in-frame clones only, not all of them. This table holds about 83,000 clones, approximately 90% found once. The study, taken as a whole, reports: CD8+ T cells averaged more expanded clones than CD4+.

There are 14 residues in the CDR3. Trimming removed 5 bases at V and 3 bases at J, with 11 bases between. The germline V gene encodes CDR1 SGHNT and CDR2 YENEEA. This material consisted of CD4+ or CD8+ T cells sorted from blood, taken in a trial of the OX40 agonist ivuxolimab. The V gene is TRBV11-3, the J gene TRBJ2-4; TRBD1 or TRBD2 may be the D gene (6 bases each). The TCR originated in an adult with an advanced solid tumor such as melanoma, head and neck, liver or kidney cancer. The CDR3 loop reads CASSPGASKNIQYF. The CDR3 bases are TGTGCCAGCAGCCCGGGGGCTAGCAAAAACATTCAGTACTTC.